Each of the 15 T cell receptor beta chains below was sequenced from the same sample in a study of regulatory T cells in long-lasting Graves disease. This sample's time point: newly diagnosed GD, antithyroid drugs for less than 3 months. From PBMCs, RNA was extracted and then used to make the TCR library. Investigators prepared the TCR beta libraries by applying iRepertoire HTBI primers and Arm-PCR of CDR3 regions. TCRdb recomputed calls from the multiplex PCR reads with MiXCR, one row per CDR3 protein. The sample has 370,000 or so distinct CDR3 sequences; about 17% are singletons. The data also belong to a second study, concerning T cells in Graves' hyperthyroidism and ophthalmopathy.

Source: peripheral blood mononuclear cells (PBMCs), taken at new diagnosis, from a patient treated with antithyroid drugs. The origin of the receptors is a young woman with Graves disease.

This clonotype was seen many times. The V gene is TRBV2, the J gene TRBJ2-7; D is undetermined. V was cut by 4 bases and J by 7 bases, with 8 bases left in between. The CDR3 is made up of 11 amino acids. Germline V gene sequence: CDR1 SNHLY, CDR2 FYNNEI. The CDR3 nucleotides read TGTGCCAGCAGTGTTCAGCAAGAGCAGTACTTC. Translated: CASSVQQEQYF.

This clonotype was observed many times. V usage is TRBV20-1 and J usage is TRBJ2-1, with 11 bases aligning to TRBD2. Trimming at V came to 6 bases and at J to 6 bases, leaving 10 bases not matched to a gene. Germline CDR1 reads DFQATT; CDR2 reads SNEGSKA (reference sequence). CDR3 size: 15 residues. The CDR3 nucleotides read TGCAGTGCCCCGAGGACTAGCGGGCACCTCAATGAGCAGTTCTTC. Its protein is CSAPRTSGHLNEQFF.

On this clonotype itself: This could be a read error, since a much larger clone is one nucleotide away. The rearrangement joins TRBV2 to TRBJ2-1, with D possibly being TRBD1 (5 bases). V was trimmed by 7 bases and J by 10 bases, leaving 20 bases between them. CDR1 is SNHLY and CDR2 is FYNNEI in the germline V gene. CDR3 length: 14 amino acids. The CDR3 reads CASIYTTTAYEQFF. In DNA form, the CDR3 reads TGTGCCAGCATCTACACAACGACAGCCTACGAGCAGTTCTTC.

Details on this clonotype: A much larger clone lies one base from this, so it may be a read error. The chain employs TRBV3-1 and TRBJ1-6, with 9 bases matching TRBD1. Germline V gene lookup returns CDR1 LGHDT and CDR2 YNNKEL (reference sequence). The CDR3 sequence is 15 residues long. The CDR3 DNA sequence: TGTGCCAACAGCCCACGGACAGGGGCGAATTCACCCCTCCACTTT. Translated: CANSPRTGANSPLHF.

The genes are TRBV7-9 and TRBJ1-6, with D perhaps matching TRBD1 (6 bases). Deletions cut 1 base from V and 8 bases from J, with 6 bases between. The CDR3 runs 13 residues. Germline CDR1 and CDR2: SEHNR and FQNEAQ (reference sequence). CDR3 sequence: CASSLEGDSPLHF. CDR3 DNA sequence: TGTGCCAGCAGCTTAGAGGGGGATTCACCCCTCCACTTT.

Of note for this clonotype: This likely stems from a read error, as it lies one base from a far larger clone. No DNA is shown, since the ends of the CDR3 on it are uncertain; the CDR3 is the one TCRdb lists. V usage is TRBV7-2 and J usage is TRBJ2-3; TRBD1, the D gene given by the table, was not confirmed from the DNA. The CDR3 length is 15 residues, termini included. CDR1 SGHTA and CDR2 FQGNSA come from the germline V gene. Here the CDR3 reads CATSDFGTGSDTRYF.

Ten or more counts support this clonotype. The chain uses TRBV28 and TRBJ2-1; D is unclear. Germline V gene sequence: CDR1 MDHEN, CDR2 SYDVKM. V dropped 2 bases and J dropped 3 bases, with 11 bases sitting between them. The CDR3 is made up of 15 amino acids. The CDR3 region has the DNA TGTGCCAGCAGTTTAAGTTATGGGGACTACAATGAGCAGTTCTTC. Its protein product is CASSLSYGDYNEQFF.

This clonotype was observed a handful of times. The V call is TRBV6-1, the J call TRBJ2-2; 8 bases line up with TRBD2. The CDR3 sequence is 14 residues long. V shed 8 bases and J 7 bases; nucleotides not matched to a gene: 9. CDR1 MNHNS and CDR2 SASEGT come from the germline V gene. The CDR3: CASCRAGGSGELFF. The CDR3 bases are TGTGCCAGCTGCCGCGCGGGGGGCAGCGGGGAGCTGTTTTTT.

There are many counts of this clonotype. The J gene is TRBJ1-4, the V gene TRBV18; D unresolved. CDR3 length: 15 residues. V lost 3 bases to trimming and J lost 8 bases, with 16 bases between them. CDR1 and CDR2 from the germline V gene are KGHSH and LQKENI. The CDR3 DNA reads TGTGCCAGCTCACCCAACGGGAATCAGGAGGAAAAACTGTTTTTT. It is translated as CASSPNGNQEEKLFF.

The DNA of the CDR3 is TGTGCCAGCAGCCAAGATTGGACTAGCGGATTCTACAATGAGCAGTTCTTC. Residues: CASSQDWTSGFYNEQFF. This rearrangement joins TRBV3-1 to TRBJ2-1; 10 positions match TRBD2. Germline CDR1 is LGHDT and CDR2 is YNNKEL (reference sequence). After removal of 0 bases from V and 3 bases from J, the junction contained 5 bases not matched to a gene. The CDR3 is made up of 17 amino acids.

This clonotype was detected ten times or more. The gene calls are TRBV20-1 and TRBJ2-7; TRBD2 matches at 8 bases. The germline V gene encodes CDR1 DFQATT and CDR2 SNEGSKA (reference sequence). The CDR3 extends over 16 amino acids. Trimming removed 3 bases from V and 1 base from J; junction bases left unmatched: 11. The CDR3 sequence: CSASYTGTRTSYEQYF. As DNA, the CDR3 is TGCAGTGCTAGTTACACCGGGACTAGGACGTCCTACGAGCAGTACTTC.

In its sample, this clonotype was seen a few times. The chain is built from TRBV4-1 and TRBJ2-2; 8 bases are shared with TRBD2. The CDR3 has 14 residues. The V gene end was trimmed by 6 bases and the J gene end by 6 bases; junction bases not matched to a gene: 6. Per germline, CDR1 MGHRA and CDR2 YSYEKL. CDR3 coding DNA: TGCGCCAGCAGGGTGGCGGGGGGCTCCGGGGAGCTGTTTTTT. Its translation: CASRVAGGSGELFF.

The CDR3 DNA is TGCGCCAGCAGGGATGAAGCTAGCACAGATACGCAGTATTTT. Protein: CASRDEASTDTQYF. The rearrangement joins TRBV4-1 to TRBJ2-3; D remains ambiguous. The V and J ends lost 6 bases and 0 bases respectively, with 10 bases between them. The CDR3 consists of 14 residues. Germline V lookup: CDR1 MGHRA, CDR2 YSYEKL.

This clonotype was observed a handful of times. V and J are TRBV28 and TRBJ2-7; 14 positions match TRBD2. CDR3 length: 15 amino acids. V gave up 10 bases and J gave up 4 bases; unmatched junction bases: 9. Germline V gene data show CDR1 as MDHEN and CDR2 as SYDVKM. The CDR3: CATSRTSGRRYEQYF. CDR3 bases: TGTGCCACGTCCAGGACTAGCGGGAGGAGGTACGAGCAGTACTTC.

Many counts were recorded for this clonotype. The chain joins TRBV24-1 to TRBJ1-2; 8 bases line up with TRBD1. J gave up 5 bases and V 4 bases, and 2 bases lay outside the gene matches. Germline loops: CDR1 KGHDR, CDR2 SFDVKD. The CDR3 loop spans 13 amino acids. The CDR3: CATSEGQEYGYTF. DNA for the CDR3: TGTGCCACCAGTGAGGGACAGGAATATGGCTACACCTTC.